The source of this T cell receptor (beta chain) is a study of identical twins. MiXCR was run by TCRdb on the 5' RACE reads, yielding one entry per CDR3 protein. Found here are roughly 720,000 distinct CDR3 sequences, about 20% of them singletons; the top ten hold less than 15%. This clonotype came up many times. Its antigen remains unidentified. V gave up 5 bases and J gave up 2 bases, with 7 bases separating them. This CDR3 spans 13 amino acids. Study-wide results and limits: Low generation probability was overrepresented in out-of-frame alpha sequences shared by twins. For zero-insertion analyses, partial confounding could come from invariant MAIT and iNKT cells.

The same specimen was also included in a second study, on T cells expressing NK-cell markers. As reported in that work: Seven of the eight sequenced donors were HCMV-seropositive; one was seronegative. Several experiments employed an anti-gamma-delta TCR antibody to confine sorting to alpha-beta TCR T cells.

V usage is TRBV12-3 or TRBV12-4 and J usage is TRBJ2-1; D unclear. The sequence was obtained from a woman between 18 and 29 years old in good health. The specimen sequenced was PBMCs. The CDR3 bases are TGTGCCAGCAGTCCTCTGACCTACAATGAGCAGTTCTTC. Translation gives CASSPLTYNEQFF.